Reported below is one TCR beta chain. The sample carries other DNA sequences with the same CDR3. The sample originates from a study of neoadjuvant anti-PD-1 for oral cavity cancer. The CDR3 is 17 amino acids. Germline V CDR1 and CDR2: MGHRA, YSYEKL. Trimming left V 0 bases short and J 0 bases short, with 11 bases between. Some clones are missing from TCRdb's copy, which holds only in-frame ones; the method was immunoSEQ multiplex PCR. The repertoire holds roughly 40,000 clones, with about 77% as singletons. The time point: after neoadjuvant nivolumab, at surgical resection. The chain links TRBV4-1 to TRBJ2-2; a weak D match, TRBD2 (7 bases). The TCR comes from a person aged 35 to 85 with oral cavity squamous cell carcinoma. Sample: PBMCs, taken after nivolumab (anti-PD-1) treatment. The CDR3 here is CASSQDGGGANTGELFF. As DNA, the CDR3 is TGCGCCAGCAGCCAAGATGGGGGGGGCGCGAACACCGGGGAGCTGTTTTTT.